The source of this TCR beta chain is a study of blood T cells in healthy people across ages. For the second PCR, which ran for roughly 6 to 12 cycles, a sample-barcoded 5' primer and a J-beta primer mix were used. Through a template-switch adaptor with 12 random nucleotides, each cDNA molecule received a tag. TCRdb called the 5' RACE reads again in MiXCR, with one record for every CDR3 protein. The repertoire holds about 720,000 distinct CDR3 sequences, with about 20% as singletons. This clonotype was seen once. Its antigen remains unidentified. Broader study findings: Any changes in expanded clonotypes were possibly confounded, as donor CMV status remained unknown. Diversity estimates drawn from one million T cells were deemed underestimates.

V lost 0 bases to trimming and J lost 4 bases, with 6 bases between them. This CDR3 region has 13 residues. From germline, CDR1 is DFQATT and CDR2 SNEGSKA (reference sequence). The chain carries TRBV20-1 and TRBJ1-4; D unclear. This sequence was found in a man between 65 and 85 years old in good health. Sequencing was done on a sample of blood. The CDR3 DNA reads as TGCAGTGCTAGAGAAGGGATTAATGAAAAACTGTTTTTT. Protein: CSAREGINEKLFF.